Shown below are 11 T cell receptor beta chains from a single sample sequenced in a study of TIL therapy for anti-PD-1-resistant metastatic lung cancer. Time point defined: pre-treatment sample, taken before nivolumab and TIL therapy. Most excised metastases sampled were pleural nodules or supraclavicular lymph nodes. The libraries were made with immunoSEQ v3. TCRdb's table, derived via immunoSEQ multiplex PCR, lists solely in-frame clones and lacks some. The table records 20,000 to 30,000 clones, roughly 63% of them present only once. Sequences were derived from tumor tissue, sampled at baseline. The receptors come from a woman between 25 and 85 years old with non-small cell lung cancer.

The V call is TRBV6-5, the J call TRBJ1-4; 7 bases align to TRBD1. In germline, CDR1 is MNHEY, CDR2 SVGAGI. J lost 7 bases, V lost 0 bases, and 2 bases had no gene match. This CDR3 has 14 amino acids. The CDR3 DNA reads as TGTGCCAGCAGTTACTCGAGGGACAGTGAAAAACTGTTTTTT. This codes for CASSYSRDSEKLFF.

The rearrangement links TRBV6-1 to TRBJ2-7, with 7 bases lining up with TRBD2. The CDR3 is 16 residues long. V shed 4 bases, J shed 1 base, and the junction held 10 bases outside the gene matches. Looked up from germline, CDR1 is MNHNS and CDR2 is SASEGT. CDR3 nucleotides: TGTGCCAGCAGTGCGATGCGGGAGATCTTTTCCTACGAGCAGTACTTC. Translation: CASSAMREIFSYEQYF.

The chain links TRBV30 to TRBJ2-7, with a tentative D call TRBD2 (6 bases). This CDR3 has 15 residues. Germline CDR1 reads GTSNPN; CDR2 reads SVGIG (reference sequence). Trimming removed 4 bases at V and 5 bases at J, with 21 bases between. The CDR3 DNA is TGTGCCTGGACCCCGGGCCTAGCGAGTGGGAACGAGCAGTACTTC. Translation gives CAWTPGLASGNEQYF.

The gene calls are TRBV9 and TRBJ2-5; D is uncertain. The CDR3 consists of 13 residues. The germline V gene encodes CDR1 SGDLS and CDR2 YYNGEE. With 0 bases removed from V and 2 bases from J, the gap between germline ends came to 5 bases. The CDR3 sequence: CASSVAVQETQYF. The CDR3 nucleotides read TGTGCCAGCAGCGTAGCGGTTCAAGAGACCCAGTACTTC. Combining the CDR3 with reference TRBV9 and TRBJ2-5 gives the whole variable domain DSGVTQTPKHLITATGQRVTLRCSPRSGDLSVYWYQQSLDQGLQFLIQYYNGEERAKGNILERFSAQQFPDLHSELNLSSLELGDSALYFCASSVAVQETQYFGPGTRLLVL.

This clone was observed a single time. The CDR3 loop reads CASSLNTGSLADTQYF. The DNA of the CDR3 is TGTGCCAGCAGCTTGAATACCGGTAGCTTGGCAGATACGCAGTATTTT. This sequence joins TRBV7-9 and TRBJ2-3; D is unclear. The V end lost 3 bases, the J end lost 4 bases, and 17 bases lay between the germline ends. The germline V gene has CDR1 SEHNR and CDR2 FQNEAQ (reference sequence). There are 16 residues in the CDR3.

The chain carries TRBV6-6 and TRBJ1-4, with D maybe TRBD1 (5 bases). V was trimmed by 5 bases and J by 7 bases, leaving 17 bases between them. This CDR3 is built from 15 residues. Germline V gives CDR1 MNHNY, CDR2 SVGAGI (reference sequence). The CDR3 here is CASSPGGRDGEKLFF. In DNA, the CDR3 is TGTGCCAGCAGTCCCGGAGGCAGGGATGGTGAAAAACTGTTTTTT.

This sequence joins TRBV5-1 and TRBJ2-5; the D is unclear. Trimming shortened V by 1 base and J by 0 bases, and 7 bases separated the two germline ends. Germline V lookup: CDR1 SGHRS, CDR2 YFSETQ. The CDR3 is made up of 14 amino acids. The CDR3 sequence: CASSLSANQETQYF. The CDR3 DNA reads TGCGCCAGCAGCTTGAGCGCGAACCAAGAGACCCAGTACTTC.

This chain links TRBV6-5 with TRBJ2-7; D gene unclear. Germline CDR1 MNHEY, CDR2 SVGAGI. The CDR3 extends over 15 amino acids. Trimming took off 0 bases at V and 0 bases at J, with 9 bases between the two ends. For the CDR3, the DNA is TGTGCCAGCAGTTACTCCACTTACGTCTCCTACGAGCAGTACTTC. This codes for CASSYSTYVSYEQYF.

CDR3 in amino acids: CASSYDRGGQPQHF. As DNA, the CDR3 is TGTGCCAGCAGCTATGATCGTGGGGGCCAGCCCCAGCATTTT. This chain connects TRBV11-2 to TRBJ1-5, with TRBD1 as a possible D gene (6 bases). The germline V and J ends were trimmed by 4 bases and 7 bases, with 14 bases remaining between them. There are 14 residues in the CDR3. Per germline, CDR1 SGHAT and CDR2 FQNNGV.

This chain joins TRBV9 and TRBJ2-7; TRBD1 aligns across 9 bases. This CDR3 is 15 amino acids long. Losses at the gene ends were 0 bases for V and 4 bases for J; bases not matched to a gene: 5. Germline V lookup: CDR1 SGDLS, CDR2 YYNGEE. The CDR3 is CASSVGPGTGYEQYF. As DNA, the CDR3 is TGTGCCAGCAGCGTAGGGCCGGGGACAGGGTACGAGCAGTACTTC.

V gene TRBV4-1 combines with J gene TRBJ2-5, with TRBD2 as a possible D gene (5 bases). The V end lost 0 bases, the J end lost 1 base, and 12 bases lay between the germline ends. Per the germline V gene, CDR1 is MGHRA and CDR2 is YSYEKL. The CDR3 consists of 16 residues. The CDR3: CASSQEALASQETQYF. DNA for the CDR3: TGCGCCAGCAGCCAAGAAGCCCTAGCAAGCCAAGAGACCCAGTACTTC.